One TCR beta chain is described in this entry. At least ten counts were recorded for this clonotype. Its cognate antigen has yet to be identified. Base qualities are missing; no much larger clone stands one base away. The data were taken from a study of T cells in Graves' hyperthyroidism and ophthalmopathy (dated by TCRdb to the late 2010s). Turning to the overall study: Peripheral blood samples were taken at the time of initial diagnosis, prior to any treatment. Prospective prediction of ophthalmopathy was tested in an independent validation cohort consisting of roughly 20 hyperthyroidism patients and some 15 patients who later progressed to ophthalmopathy. To identify distinguishing TCR V-J signatures, a discovery cohort of roughly 100 patients was used, comprising fewer than 45 with Graves' ophthalmopathy and roughly 60 with stable Graves' hyperthyroidism. Thyroid tissue and blood T-cell repertoires from several Graves' hyperthyroidism patients were also compared in the study. The paper reports TCR Vbeta CDR3 sequencing of roughly 140 peripheral blood samples: around 45 ophthalmopathy, 70 to 85 hyperthyroidism and approximately 17 progressor patients. Following sampling, methimazole starting at 30 mg daily was given to hyperthyroidism patients, and high-dose intravenous methylprednisolone was given to ophthalmopathy patients. For training and testing, the 100 or so patients in the discovery cohort were randomly divided in a 7:3 ratio.

TCR beta CDR3 regions were amplified from RNA transcripts. The first round of RT-PCR for the TCR CDR3 was performed with the HTBI primer set and the Qiagen OneStep RT-PCR kit. Libraries were constructed in a second round of multiplex PCR, after which size selection and purification were performed. Sequencing of the libraries was done on an Illumina HiSeq2000 using paired-end 100 bp reads. As for the original processing: SOAPnuke was used to process the raw data, with reads discarded if the reads contained adapters or uncalled bases, had a mean Phred below 15, or lacked an exact constant-primer or identifier match. High-quality paired reads were merged using COPE v1.2.5, and each unique nucleotide sequence was defined as a clonotype. MiTCR v1.1 was used to align clonotypes to the IMGT TRBV, TRBD and TRBJ reference segments. The analysis was restricted to V-J combinations with a frequency above 0.0001, which together covered about 99% of the repertoires. The TCS score was defined as F50 (clonal expansion) divided by E x V (chaos), with BLOSUM62-based TCRdist calculated between CDR3 peptides within each V-J. Welch's t-statistics and random forest reduced around 520 V-J features to under 15, which were used in a naive Bayes classifier (R e1071). TCRdb applied fastp at Q25 and MiXCR to the public reads, then kept only in-frame beta chains. Rows matching on CDR3 protein sequence are summarized as one entry with the most common DNA and genes. Clone size and V and J calls follow TCRdb, not the original study. In all, the sample holds roughly 420,000 distinct CDR3 sequences, and roughly 15% of those were seen once. The ten most abundant clones make up 4% to 6.5% of the sample.

Beyond this particular receptor, the publication reports: In cross-validation, a model built on a 13 V-J signature told ophthalmopathy apart from stable hyperthyroidism with about 90% sensitivity and roughly 81% specificity, and in testing the same model reached 80%/75%. Most expanded thyroid clonotypes (frequency above 0.001) were also detected in blood, suggesting blood repertoires may reflect thyroid immune responses. No statistical method was used to set the sample size in advance, and investigators knew the group allocation. In validation, the model predicted progression to ophthalmopathy with approximately 70% sensitivity and over 72% specificity, a median of 6.5 months before onset.

Stable Graves' hyperthyroidism was defined as the absence of progression to ophthalmopathy over 18 months of follow-up. Hyperthyroidism patients were newly diagnosed, had a disease duration of under 2 months, and were aged 18 to 65 years. The study excluded patients with uncontrolled infections, other autoimmune diseases, pregnancy or lactation. Clinical symptoms, serum thyroxine and TRAb, thyroid ultrasound, and orbital computed tomography formed the basis for the diagnoses. Ficoll-Paque density gradient centrifugation was used to isolate PBMCs from about 9 ml of fresh peripheral blood. Total RNA was extracted with Trizol reagent, and quality was checked on an Agilent 2100 Bioanalyzer. The specimen sequenced was blood. This sequence was found in a young woman with Graves' hyperthyroidism.

The CDR3 protein: CASSQRLSSGSNEQFF. The nucleotides read TGTGCCAGCAGCCAACGGTTGTCTAGCGGATCGAATGAGCAGTTCTTC. The chain is made from TRBV14 and TRBJ2-1, with 7 bases matching TRBD2. Reading from cysteine to phenylalanine, the CDR3 counts 16 amino acids. Here the CDR3 DNA is all that survives: 48 bases in frame from base 1. Per the germline V gene, SGHDN is the CDR1 and FVKESK is the CDR2. Clipping removes 2 bases from V and 7 bases from J, with 11 as the unmatched junction base count. Joined to the reference TRBV14 and TRBJ2-1 proteins, this CDR3 gives the full variable domain: EAGVTQFPSHSVIEKGQTVTLRCDPISGHDNLYWYRRVMGKEIKFLLHFVKESKQDESGMPNNRFLAERTGGTYSTLKVQPAELEDSGVYFCASSQRLSSGSNEQFFGPGTRLTVL.